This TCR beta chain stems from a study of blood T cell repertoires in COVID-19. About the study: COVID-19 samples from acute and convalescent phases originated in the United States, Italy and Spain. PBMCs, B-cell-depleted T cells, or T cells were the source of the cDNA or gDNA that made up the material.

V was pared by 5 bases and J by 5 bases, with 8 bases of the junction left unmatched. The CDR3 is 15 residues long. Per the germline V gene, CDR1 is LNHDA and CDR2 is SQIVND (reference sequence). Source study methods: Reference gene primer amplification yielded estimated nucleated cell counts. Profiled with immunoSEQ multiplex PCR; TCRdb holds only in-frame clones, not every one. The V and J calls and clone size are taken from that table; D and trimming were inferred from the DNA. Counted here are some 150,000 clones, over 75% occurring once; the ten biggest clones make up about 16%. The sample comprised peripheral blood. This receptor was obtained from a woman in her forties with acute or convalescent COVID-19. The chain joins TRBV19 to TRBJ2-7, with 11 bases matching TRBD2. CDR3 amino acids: CASSYTTSGDHEQYF. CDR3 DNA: TGTGCCAGTAGTTATACGACTAGCGGGGACCACGAGCAGTACTTC.